This T cell receptor beta chain appears in the sequencing data of a study of blood T cell repertoires in COVID-19. Study information: T cells, B-cell-depleted T cells, or PBMCs supplied cDNA or gDNA.

Measured with immunoSEQ multiplex PCR; TCRdb has only the in-frame clones, and not every one. The sample shows around 280,000 clones, approximately 88% of them seen only once. CDR1 is KGHSH, CDR2 LQKENI, per germline. Unmatched junction bases numbered 8, after V lost 6 bases and J lost 3 bases. The CDR3 spans 15 residues. This TCR came from a middle-aged woman who had recovered from COVID-19. Sample: PBMCs or T cells enriched from blood (not recorded which). This sequence joins TRBV18 and TRBJ1-5; 7 bases line up with TRBD1. The DNA for the CDR3 is TGTGCCAGCTCGCCTACAGGGGCCTTCAATCAGCCCCAGCATTTT. This gives the protein CASSPTGAFNQPQHF. The whole variable domain, remainder taken from reference TRBV18 and TRBJ1-5, is NAGVMQNPRHLVRRRGQEARLRCSPMKGHSHVYWYRQLPEEGLKFMVYLQKENIIDESGMPKERFSAEFPKEGPSILRIQQVVRGDSAAYFCASSPTGAFNQPQHFGDGTRLSIL.